Each of the 5 T cell receptor beta chains below was sequenced from the same sample in a study of blood T cell repertoires in COVID-19. Measured with immunoSEQ multiplex PCR; TCRdb has only the in-frame clones, and not every one. This sample has 130,000 to 150,000 clones, with approximately 83% found just once. The sample taken for sequencing was peripheral blood. The receptors were sampled from a woman aged 55-70 years with COVID-19, enrolled during active disease.

The genes are TRBV27 and TRBJ2-1, with TRBD1 matching 7 bases. Per germline, CDR1 MNHEY and CDR2 SMNVEV (reference sequence). The CDR3 runs 15 residues. Trimming removed 5 bases from V and 4 bases from J; junction bases left unmatched: 8. DNA of the CDR3: TGTGCCAGCAGTCCGCCCTTGACAGGGTACAATGAGCAGTTCTTC. This codes for CASSPPLTGYNEQFF.

The chain combines TRBV18 with TRBJ2-1; D is unclear. With 8 bases removed from V and 0 bases from J, the gap between germline ends came to 14 bases. Per the germline V gene, CDR1 is KGHSH and CDR2 is LQKENI. The length of the CDR3 is 15 residues. The CDR3 nucleotides read TGTGCCAGCCGCTCCGAGGTGAGCTCCTACAATGAGCAGTTCTTC. The encoded protein is CASRSEVSSYNEQFF.

The chain carries TRBV7-2 and TRBJ1-5; maybe TRBD1 (5 bases). This CDR3 contains 17 residues. CDR1 and CDR2 from the germline V gene are SGHTA and FQGNSA. V lost 2 bases to trimming and J lost 3 bases, with 17 bases between them. The CDR3 sequence: CASSLFAGRYLNQPQHF. DNA for the CDR3: TGTGCCAGCAGCTTATTTGCAGGGCGGTATCTCAATCAGCCCCAGCATTTT.

This clone has only a few counts. Written as DNA, the CDR3 is TGCGCCAGCAGCCAAGGAGGGGGGGATGGGCCCTACGAGCAGTACTTC. This translates into CASSQGGGDGPYEQYF. The chain joins TRBV4-1 to TRBJ2-7; D perhaps matches TRBD2 (7 bases). Trimming took off 1 base at V and 2 bases at J, with 15 bases between the two ends. The germline V gene has CDR1 MGHRA and CDR2 YSYEKL. The CDR3 totals 16 residues.

The chain joins TRBV28 to TRBJ2-7; 8 nucleotides match TRBD2. CDR3 length equals 14 residues. Germline V gives CDR1 MDHEN, CDR2 SYDVKM. The ends lost 6 bases at V and 0 bases at J; junction bases unmatched: 4. CDR3 loop: CASSREGSSYEQYF. CDR3 bases: TGTGCCAGCAGCCGGGAGGGGAGCTCCTACGAGCAGTACTTC.